This TCR beta chain originates from a study of T cell changes during pregnancy in multiple sclerosis. Here immunoSEQ multiplex PCR was the method, and the copy in TCRdb shows in-frame clones only, minus some. The sample records about 40,000 clones, about 90% being singletons. This CDR3 has 15 residues. Trimming took 2 bases from V and 2 from J; bases not matched to a gene: 3. Germline CDR1 reads LGHNA; CDR2 reads YNFKEQ. This clone was seen once. The rearrangement uses TRBV4-2 and TRBJ2-7; 10 bases align to TRBD2. The input for sequencing was peripheral blood, taken in the first trimester of pregnancy. This clonotype was sampled from a female donor in good health, enrolled as a control in a pregnancy study. In nucleotides, the CDR3 is TGTGCCAGCAGCCAAAAGCGGGGGGGGGCCTACGAGCAGTACTTC. Translating it yields CASSQKRGGAYEQYF.